This T cell receptor (beta chain) stems from a study of a mutant IDH1 vaccine in newly diagnosed glioma. Across the study: Antecedent treatment encompassed radiotherapy, temozolomide, or their combination; the majority received both.

Profiling relied on immunoSEQ multiplex PCR, and the TCRdb table lists in-frame clones only, not all of them. The sample lists 20,000 to 25,000 clones; approximately 85% were seen once. Time point given: baseline, week 1 (first vaccination visit). Treatment described: pre-vaccination baseline after standard-of-care therapy. Germline CDR1 and CDR2: LGHNA and YSLEER. The junction had 8 bases not matched to a gene; V was cut back by 0 bases and J by 8 bases. The CDR3 totals 15 residues. Source: PBMCs, taken from a glioma patient treated with radiotherapy, temozolomide or both. This clonotype was obtained from a man aged 40-55 years with glioma. This chain connects TRBV4-3 to TRBJ2-3; TRBD2 matches at 7 bases. The CDR3: CASSQDPGRAFTQYF. Written as DNA, the CDR3 is TGCGCCAGCAGCCAAGACCCTGGGAGGGCTTTTACGCAGTATTTT.